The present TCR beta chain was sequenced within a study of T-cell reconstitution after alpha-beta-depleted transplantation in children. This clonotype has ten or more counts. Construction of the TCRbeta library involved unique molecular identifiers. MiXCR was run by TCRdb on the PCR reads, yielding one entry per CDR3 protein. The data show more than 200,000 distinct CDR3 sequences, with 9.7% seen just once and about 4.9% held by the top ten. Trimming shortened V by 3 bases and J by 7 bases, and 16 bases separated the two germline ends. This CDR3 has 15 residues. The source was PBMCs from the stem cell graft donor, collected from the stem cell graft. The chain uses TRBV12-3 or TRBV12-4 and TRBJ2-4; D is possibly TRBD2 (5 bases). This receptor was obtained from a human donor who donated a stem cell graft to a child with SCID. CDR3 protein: CASSLSDRERNIQYF. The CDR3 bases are TGTGCCAGCAGTTTGTCCGATAGGGAGAGGAACATTCAGTACTTC.